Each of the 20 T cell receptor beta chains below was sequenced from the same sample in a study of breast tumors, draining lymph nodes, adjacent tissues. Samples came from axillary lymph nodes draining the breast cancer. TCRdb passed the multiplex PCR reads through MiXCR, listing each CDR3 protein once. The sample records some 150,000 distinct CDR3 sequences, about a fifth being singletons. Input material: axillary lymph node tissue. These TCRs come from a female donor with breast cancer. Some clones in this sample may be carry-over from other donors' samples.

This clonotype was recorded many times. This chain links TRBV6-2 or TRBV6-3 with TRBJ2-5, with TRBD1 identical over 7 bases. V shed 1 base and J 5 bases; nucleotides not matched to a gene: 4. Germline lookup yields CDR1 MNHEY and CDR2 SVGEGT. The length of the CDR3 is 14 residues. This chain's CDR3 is CASSYLTGTETQYF. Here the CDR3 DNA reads TGTGCCAGCAGTTACTTGACAGGGACCGAGACCCAGTACTTC.

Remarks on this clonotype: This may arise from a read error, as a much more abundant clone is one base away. The CDR3 DNA follows: TGTGCCAGCAGCCCCGAATGGAGCGATGAGCACTTCTTC. Amino acids: CASSPEWSDEHFF. This chain joins TRBV9 and TRBJ2-1; D ambiguous. The CDR3 consists of 13 residues. Per germline, CDR1 SGDLS and CDR2 YYNGEE.

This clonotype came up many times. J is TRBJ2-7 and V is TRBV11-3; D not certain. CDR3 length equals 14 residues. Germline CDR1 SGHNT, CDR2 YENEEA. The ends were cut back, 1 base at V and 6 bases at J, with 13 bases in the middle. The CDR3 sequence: CASSLALPRFEQYF. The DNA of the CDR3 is TGTGCCAGCAGCTTAGCTCTCCCTCGGTTCGAGCAGTACTTC.

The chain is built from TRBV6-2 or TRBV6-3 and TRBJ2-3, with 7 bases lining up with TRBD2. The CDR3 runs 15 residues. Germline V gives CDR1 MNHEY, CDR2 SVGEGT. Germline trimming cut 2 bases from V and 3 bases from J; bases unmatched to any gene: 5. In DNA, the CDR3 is TGTGCCAGCAGTTACGGGGGGGTTGGGACAGATACGCAGTATTTT. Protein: CASSYGGVGTDTQYF.

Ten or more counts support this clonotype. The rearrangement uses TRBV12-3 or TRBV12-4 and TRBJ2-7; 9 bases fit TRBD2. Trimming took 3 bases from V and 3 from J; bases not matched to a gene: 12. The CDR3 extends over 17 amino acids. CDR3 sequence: CASSFLISGSAGYEQYF. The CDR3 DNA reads TGTGCCAGCAGTTTTCTTATTAGCGGGAGCGCGGGCTACGAGCAGTACTTC.

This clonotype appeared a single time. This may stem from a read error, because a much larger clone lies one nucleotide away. In DNA, the CDR3 is TGTGCCAGCAGTGAAGTAGCGGGTACGAGCACCGGGGAGCTGTTTTTT. Its protein product is CASSEVAGTSTGELFF. The rearrangement joins TRBV2 to TRBJ2-2, with TRBD2 matching 7 bases. Unmatched junction bases numbered 6, after V lost 1 base and J lost 4 bases. Germline loops: CDR1 SNHLY, CDR2 FYNNEI. This CDR3 is built from 16 residues.

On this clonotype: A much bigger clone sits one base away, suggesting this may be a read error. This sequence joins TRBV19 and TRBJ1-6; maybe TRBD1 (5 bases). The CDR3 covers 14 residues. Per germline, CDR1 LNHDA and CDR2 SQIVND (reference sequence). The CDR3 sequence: CACSSTGSFSPLHF. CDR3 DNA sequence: TGTGCCTGTAGTTCAACAGGATCTTTTTCACCCCTCCACTTT.

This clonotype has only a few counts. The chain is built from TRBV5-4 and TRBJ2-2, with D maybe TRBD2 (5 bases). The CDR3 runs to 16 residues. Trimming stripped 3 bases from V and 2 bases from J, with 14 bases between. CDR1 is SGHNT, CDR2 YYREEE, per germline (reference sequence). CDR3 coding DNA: TGTGCCAGCAGCTCCCTAGCAGGAGTTAACACCGGGGAGCTGTTTTTT. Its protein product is CASSSLAGVNTGELFF.

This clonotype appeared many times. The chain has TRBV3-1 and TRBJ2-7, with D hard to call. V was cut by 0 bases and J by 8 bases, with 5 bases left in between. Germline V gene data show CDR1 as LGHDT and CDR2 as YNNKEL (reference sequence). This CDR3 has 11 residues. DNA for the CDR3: TGTGCCAGCAGCCAAGAAAAAAAGCAGTACTTC. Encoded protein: CASSQEKKQYF.

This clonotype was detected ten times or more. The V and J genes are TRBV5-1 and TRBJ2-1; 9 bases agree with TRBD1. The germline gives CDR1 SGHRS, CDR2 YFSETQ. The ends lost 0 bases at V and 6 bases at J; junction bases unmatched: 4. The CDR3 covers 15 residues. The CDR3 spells CASSLEGQGTNEQFF. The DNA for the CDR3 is TGCGCCAGCAGCTTGGAGGGACAGGGAACCAATGAGCAGTTCTTC.

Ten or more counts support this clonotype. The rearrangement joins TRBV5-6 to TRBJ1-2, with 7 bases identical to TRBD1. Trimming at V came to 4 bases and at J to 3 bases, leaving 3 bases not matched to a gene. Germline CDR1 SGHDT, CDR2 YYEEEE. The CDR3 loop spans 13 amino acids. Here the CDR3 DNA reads TGTGCCAGCAGCCATGACAGGGACTATGGCTACACCTTC. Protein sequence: CASSHDRDYGYTF.

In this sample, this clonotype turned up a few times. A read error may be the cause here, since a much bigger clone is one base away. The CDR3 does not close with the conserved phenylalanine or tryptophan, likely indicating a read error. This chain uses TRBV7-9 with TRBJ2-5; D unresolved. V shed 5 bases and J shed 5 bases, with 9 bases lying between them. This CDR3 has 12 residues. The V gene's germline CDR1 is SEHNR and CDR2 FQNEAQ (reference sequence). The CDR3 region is CASSGRKETQYS. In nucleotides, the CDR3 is TGTGCCAGCAGCGGTCGTAAGGAGACCCAGTACTCC.

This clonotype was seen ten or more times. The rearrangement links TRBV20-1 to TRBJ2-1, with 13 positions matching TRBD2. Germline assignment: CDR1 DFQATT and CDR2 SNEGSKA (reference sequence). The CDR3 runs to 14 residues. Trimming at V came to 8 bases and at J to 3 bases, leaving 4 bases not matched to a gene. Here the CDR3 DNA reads TGCAGTCCCAGGACTAGCGGGAGCTACAATGAGCAGTTCTTC. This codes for CSPRTSGSYNEQFF.

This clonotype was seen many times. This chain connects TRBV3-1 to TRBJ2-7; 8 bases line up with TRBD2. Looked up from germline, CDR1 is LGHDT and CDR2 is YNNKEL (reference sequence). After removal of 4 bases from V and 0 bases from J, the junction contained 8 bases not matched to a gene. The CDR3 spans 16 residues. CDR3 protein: CASSPTIAGSSYEQYF. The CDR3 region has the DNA TGTGCCAGCAGCCCTACCATAGCGGGGAGCTCCTACGAGCAGTACTTC.

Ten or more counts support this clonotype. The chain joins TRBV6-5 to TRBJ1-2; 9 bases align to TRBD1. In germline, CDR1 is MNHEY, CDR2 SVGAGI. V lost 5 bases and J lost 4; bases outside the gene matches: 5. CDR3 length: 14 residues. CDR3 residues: CASSRADRGYGYTF. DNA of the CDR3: TGTGCCAGCAGTCGAGCGGACAGGGGCTATGGCTACACCTTC.

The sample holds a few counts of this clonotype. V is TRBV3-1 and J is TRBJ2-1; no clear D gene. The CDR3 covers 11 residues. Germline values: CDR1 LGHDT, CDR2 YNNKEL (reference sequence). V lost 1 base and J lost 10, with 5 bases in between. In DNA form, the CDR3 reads TGTGCCAGCAGCCAAGCCACAGAGCAGTTCTTC. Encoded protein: CASSQATEQFF.

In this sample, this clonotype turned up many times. CDR3 loop: CASSLAMGGSGGYTF. The CDR3 DNA is TGCGCCAGCAGCTTGGCCATGGGGGGCTCTGGTGGCTACACCTTC. The chain combines TRBV5-1 with TRBJ1-2; tentative D call: TRBD1 (6 bases). This CDR3 contains 15 residues. Germline loops: CDR1 SGHRS, CDR2 YFSETQ. Trimming removed 0 bases at V and 7 bases at J, with 16 bases between.

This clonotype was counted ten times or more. CDR3 DNA: TGCAGTGCTGTTCTAAGGACGGCTACTAGCGGGAGTTATAATGAGCAGTTCTTC. Translating gives CSAVLRTATSGSYNEQFF. V usage is TRBV20-1 and J usage is TRBJ2-1; 11 nucleotides match TRBD2. Germline V gene data show CDR1 as DFQATT and CDR2 as SNEGSKA (reference sequence). The CDR3 is 18 residues long. V lost 5 bases to trimming and J lost 7 bases; unmatched junction nucleotides: 19.

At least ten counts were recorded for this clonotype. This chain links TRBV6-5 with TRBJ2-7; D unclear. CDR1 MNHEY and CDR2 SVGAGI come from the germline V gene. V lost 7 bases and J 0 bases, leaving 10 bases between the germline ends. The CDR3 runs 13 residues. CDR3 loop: CASTQPPSYEQYF. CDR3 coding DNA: TGTGCCAGCACGCAGCCTCCCTCCTACGAGCAGTACTTC.

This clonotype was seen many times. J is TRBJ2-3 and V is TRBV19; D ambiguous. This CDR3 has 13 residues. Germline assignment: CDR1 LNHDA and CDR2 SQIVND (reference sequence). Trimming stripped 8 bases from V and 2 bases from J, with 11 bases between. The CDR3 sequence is CASLGQNTDTQYF. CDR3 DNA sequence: TGTGCCAGTCTTGGTCAAAACACAGATACGCAGTATTTT.